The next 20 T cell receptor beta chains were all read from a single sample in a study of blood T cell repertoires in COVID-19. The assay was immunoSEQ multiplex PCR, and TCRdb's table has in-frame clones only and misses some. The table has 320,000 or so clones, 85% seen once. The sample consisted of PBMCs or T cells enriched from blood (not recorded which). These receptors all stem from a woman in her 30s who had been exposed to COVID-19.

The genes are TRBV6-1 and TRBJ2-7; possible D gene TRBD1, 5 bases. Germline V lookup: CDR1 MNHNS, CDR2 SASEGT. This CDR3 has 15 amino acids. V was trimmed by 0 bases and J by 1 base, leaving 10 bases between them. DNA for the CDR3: TGTGCCAGCAGTGAAGCCTTCAGGGCGTCCTACGAGCAGTACTTC. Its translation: CASSEAFRASYEQYF.

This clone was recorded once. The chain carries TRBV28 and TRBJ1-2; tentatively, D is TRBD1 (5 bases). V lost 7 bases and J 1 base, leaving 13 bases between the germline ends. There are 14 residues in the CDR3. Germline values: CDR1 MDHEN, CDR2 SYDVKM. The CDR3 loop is CASTRVGDNYGYTF. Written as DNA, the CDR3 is TGTGCCAGCACCCGGGTAGGGGATAACTATGGCTACACCTTC.

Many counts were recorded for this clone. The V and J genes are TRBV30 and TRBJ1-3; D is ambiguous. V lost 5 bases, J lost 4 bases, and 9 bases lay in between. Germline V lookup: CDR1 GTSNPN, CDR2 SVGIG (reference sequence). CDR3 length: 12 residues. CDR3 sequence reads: CAWGLTGNTIYF. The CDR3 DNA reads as TGTGCCTGGGGATTGACAGGAAACACCATATATTTT.

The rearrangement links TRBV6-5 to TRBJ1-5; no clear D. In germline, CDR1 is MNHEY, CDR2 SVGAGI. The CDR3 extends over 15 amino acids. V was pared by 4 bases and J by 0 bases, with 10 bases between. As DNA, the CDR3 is TGTGCCAGCAGTTTAAGAGGTGATAGCAATCAGCCCCAGCATTTT. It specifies CASSLRGDSNQPQHF.

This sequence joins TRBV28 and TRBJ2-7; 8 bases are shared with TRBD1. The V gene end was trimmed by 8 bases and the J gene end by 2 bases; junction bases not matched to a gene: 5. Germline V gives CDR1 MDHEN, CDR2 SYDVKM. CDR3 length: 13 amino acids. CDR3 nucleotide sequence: TGTGCCAGCGGGGACAGGACCCCCTACGAGCAGTACTTC. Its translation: CASGDRTPYEQYF. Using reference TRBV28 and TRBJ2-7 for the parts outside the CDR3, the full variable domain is DVKVTQSSRYLVKRTGEKVFLECVQDMDHENMFWYRQDPGLGLRLIYFSYDVKMKEKGDIPEGYSVSREKKERFSLILESASTNQTSMYLCASGDRTPYEQYFGPGTRLTVT.

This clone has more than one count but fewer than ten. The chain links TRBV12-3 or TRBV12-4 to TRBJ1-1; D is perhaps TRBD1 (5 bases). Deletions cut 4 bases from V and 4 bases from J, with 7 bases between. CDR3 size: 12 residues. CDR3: CASSWGGTEAFF. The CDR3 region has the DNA TGTGCCAGCAGTTGGGGGGGCACTGAAGCTTTCTTT.

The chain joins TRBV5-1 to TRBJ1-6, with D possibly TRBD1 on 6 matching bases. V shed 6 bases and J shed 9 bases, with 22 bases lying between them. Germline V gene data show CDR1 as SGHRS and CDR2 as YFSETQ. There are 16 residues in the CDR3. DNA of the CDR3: TGCGCCAGCACCTACTTTTCAGGGGAGAAGGGTTCACCCCTCCACTTT. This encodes CASTYFSGEKGSPLHF.

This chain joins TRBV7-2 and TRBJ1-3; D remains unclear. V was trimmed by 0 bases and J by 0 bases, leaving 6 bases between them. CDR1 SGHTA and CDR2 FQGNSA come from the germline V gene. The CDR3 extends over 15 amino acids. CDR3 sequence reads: CASSLAHSSGNTIYF. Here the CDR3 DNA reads TGTGCCAGCAGCTTAGCACATTCCTCTGGAAACACCATATATTTT.

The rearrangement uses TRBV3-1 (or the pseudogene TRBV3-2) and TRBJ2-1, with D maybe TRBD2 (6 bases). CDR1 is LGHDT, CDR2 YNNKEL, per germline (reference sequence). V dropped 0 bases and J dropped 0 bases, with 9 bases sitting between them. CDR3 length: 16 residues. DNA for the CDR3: TGTGCCAGCAGCCAAGATAACGGGGGCTCCTACAATGAGCAGTTCTTC. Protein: CASSQDNGGSYNEQFF.

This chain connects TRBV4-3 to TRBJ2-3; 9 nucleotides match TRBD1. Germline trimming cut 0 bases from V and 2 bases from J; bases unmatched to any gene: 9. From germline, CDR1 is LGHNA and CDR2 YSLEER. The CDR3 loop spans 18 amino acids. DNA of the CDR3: TGCGCCAGCAGCCAAGAGGGGAGGGGACAGGGTCCCACAGATACGCAGTATTTT. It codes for CASSQEGRGQGPTDTQYF.

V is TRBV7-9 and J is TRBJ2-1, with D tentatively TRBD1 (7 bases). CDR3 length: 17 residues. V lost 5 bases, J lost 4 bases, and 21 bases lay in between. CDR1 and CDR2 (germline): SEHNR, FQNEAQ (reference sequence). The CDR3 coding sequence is TGTGCCAGCAGCCCTGGAGTGGGGGGACAGCGTTACAATGAGCAGTTCTTC. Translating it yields CASSPGVGGQRYNEQFF.

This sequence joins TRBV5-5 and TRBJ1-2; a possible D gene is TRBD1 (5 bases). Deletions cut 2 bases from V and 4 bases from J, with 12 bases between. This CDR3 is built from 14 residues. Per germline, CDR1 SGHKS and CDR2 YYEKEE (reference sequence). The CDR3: CASSLPWGVYGYTF. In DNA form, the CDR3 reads TGTGCCAGCAGCTTACCGTGGGGGGTCTATGGCTACACCTTC.

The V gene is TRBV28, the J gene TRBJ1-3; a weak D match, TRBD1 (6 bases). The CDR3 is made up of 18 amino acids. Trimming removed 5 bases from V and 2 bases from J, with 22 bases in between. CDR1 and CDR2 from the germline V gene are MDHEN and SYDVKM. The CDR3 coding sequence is TGTGCCAGCAGTCCGAGAGGGAACAGGGAAGTGGCTGGAAACACCATATATTTT. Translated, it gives CASSPRGNREVAGNTIYF.

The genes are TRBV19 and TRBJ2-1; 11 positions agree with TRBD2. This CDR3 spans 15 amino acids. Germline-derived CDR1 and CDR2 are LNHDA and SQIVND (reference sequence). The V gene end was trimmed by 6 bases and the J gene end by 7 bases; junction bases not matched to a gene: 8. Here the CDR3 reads CASSPPGLADNEQFF. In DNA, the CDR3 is TGTGCCAGTAGCCCTCCGGGACTAGCGGATAATGAGCAGTTCTTC.

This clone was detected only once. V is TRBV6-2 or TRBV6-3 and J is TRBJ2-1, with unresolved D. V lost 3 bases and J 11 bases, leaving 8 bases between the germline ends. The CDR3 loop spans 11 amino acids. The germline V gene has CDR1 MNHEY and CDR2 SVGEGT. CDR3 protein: CASSYETQQFF. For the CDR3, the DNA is TGTGCCAGCAGTTATGAGACTCAGCAGTTCTTC.

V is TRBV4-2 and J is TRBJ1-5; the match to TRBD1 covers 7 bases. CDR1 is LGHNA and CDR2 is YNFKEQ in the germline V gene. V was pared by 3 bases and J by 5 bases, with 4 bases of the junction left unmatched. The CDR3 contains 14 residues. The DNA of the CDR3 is TGTGCCAGCAGCCAGGAGACAGGGTATCAGCCCCAGCATTTT. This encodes CASSQETGYQPQHF.

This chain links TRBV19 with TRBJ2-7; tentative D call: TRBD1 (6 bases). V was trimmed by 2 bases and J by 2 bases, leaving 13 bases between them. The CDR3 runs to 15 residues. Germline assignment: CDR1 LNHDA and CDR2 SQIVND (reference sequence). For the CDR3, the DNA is TGTGCCAGTAGTATAAGTACAGGGAACGCCTACGAGCAGTACTTC. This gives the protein CASSISTGNAYEQYF. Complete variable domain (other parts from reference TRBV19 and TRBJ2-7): DGGITQSPKYLFRKEGQNVTLSCEQNLNHDAMYWYRQDPGQGLRLIYYSQIVNDFQKGDIAEGYSVSREKKESFPLTVTSAQKNPTAFYLCASSISTGNAYEQYFGPGTRLTVT.

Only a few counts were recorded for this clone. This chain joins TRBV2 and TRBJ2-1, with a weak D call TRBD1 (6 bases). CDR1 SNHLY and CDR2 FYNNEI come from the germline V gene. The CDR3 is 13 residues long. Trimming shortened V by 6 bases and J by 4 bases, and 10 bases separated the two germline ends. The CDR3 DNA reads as TGTGCCAGCAGACCAAGGGGGTACAATGAGCAGTTCTTC. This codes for CASRPRGYNEQFF. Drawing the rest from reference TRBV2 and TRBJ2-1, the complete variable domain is EPEVTQTPSHQVTQMGQEVILRCVPISNHLYFYWYRQILGQKVEFLVSFYNNEISEKSEIFDDQFSVERPDGSNFTLKIRSTKLEDSAMYFCASRPRGYNEQFFGPGTRLTVL.

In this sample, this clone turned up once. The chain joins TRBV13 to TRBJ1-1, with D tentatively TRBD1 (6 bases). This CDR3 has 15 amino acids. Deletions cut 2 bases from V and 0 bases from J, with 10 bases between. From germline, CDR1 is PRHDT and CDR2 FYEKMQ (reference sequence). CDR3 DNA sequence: TGTGCCAGCAGCTTAAAGGCAGGGGTGAACACTGAAGCTTTCTTT. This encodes CASSLKAGVNTEAFF.

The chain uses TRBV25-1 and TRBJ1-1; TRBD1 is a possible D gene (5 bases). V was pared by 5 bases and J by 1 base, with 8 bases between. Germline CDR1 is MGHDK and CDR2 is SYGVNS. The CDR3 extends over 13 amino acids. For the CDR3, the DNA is TGTGCCAGCAGTTTCCAGGGGAACACTGAAGCTTTCTTT. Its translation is CASSFQGNTEAFF. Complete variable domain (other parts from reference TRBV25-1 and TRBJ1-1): EADIYQTPRYLVIGTGKKITLECSQTMGHDKMYWYQQDPGMELHLIHYSYGVNSTEKGDLSSESTVSRIRTEHFPLTLESARPSHTSQYLCASSFQGNTEAFFGQGTRLTVV.